This TCR beta chain originates from a study of neoadjuvant nivolumab and ipilimumab in lung cancer. The repertoire was sequenced with immunoSEQ multiplex PCR; TCRdb's copy has only in-frame clones and lacks some. The table shows about 27,000 clones, with roughly three quarters occurring only once. The CDR3 length is 16 residues. The source of this sequence is an adult with non-small cell lung cancer. The gene calls are TRBV21-1 and TRBJ1-1; the D call in the table, TRBD1, was not verified against the DNA. TRBV21-1 counts as a pseudogene. The sample consisted of tumor tissue, taken after neoadjuvant nivolumab, alone or with ipilimumab, at or shortly before surgery. CDR3 DNA sequence: TGTGCCAGCAGCAATGGGGGCAGCCCACTGAACACTGAAGCTTTCTTT. This codes for CASSNGGSPLNTEAFF.